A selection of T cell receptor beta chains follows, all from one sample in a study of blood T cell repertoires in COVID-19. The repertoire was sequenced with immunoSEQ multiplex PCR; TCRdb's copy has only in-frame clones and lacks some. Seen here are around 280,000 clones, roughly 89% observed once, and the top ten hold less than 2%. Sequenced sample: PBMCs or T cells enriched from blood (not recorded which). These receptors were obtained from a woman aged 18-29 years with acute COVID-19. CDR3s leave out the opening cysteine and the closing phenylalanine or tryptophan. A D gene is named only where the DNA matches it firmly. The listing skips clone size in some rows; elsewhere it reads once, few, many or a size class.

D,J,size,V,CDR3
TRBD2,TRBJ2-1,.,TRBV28,ASSLRLAGEQF
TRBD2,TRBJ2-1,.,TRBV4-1,ASSHIGTSGISNAPYNEQF
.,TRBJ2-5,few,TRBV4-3,ASSQEQGRGETQY
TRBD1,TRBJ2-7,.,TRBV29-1,SVETPRGPSYEQY
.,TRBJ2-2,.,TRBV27,ASGDRDSTGELF
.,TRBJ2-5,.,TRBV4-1,ASSANLLQY
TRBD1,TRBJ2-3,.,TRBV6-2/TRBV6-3,ASSYTPGTGYLVDTQY
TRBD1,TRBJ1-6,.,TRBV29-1,SVGESRGSPLH
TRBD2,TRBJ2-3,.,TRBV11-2,ASSLGYLAGVKHTDTQY
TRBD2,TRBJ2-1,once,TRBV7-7,ASSLGLAGDNEQF
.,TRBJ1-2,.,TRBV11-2,ASSLDRGGGYT
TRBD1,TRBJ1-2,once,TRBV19,ASSNGQVNYGYT
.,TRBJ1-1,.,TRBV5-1,ASSLEGRTEAF
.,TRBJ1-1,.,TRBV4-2,ASSQVPGLNTEAF
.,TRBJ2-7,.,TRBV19,ASSILALGGEQY
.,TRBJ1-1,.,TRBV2,ASTLQELNTEAF